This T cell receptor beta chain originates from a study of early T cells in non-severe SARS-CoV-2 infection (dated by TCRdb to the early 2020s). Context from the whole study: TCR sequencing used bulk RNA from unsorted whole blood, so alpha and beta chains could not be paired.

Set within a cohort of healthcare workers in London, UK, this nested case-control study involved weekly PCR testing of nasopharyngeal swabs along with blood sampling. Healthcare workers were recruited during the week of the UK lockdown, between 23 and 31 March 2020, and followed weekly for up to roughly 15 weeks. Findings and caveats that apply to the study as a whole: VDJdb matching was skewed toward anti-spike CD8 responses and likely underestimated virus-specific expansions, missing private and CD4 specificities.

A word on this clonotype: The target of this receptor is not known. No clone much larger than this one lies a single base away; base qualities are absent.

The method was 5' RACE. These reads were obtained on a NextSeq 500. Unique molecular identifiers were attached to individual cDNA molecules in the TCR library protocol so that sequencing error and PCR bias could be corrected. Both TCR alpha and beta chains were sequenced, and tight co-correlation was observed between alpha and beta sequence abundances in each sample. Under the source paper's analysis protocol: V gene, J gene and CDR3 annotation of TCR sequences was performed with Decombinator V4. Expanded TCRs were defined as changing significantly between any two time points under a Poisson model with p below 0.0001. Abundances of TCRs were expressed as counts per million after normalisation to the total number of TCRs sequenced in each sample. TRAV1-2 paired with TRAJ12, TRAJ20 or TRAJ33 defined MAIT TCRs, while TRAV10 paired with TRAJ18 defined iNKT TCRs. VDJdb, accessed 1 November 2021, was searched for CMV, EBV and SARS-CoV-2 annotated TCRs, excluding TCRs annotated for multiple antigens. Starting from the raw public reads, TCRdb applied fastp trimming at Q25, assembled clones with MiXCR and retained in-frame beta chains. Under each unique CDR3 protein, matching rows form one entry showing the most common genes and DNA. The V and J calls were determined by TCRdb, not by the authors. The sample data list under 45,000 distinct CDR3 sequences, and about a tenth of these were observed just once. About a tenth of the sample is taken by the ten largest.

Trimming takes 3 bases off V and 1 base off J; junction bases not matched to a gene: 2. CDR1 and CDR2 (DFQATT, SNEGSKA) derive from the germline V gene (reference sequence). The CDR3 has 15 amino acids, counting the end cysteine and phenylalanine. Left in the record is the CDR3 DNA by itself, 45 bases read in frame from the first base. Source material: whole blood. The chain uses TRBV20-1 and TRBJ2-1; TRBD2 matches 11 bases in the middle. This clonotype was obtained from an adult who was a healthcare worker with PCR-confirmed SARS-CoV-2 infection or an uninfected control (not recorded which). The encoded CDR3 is CSARRLAGSYNEQFF. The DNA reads TGCAGTGCTAGGCGACTAGCGGGGTCCTACAATGAGCAGTTCTTC.